Listed here is a single TCR beta chain. Its antigen is unknown. This entry comes from a study of cytomegalovirus exposure and HLA in healthy donors. Study as a whole: Earlier findings included some 100 million unique TCR beta sequences obtained from about 180 million T cells. Study results and limitations: Prior analysis indicated that the majority of TCR beta V segments exhibited productivity approximately 90% or approximately 30% of the time. With further analysis later on, most CMV-associated TCR beta chains appeared HLA-restricted.

Germline CDR1 reads SGDLS; CDR2 reads YYNGEE. V was pared by 4 bases and J by 3 bases, with 8 bases of the junction left unmatched. The CDR3 totals 15 residues. PCR primers comprised 60 Vbeta and 13 Jbeta primers. Assay used: immunoSEQ multiplex PCR; TCRdb lists only in-frame clones, some missing. The sample lists around 140,000 clones, about 61% seen once, with 2.4% in the top ten. The sequenced material came from PBMCs. The sequence came from a woman aged 40 to 50 in good health and CMV-seronegative. The chain is built from TRBV9 and TRBJ1-1; TRBD1 aligns across 8 bases. The CDR3 sequence: CASSSSGQGYTEAFF. DNA of the CDR3: TGTGCCAGCAGCTCATCAGGACAGGGCTACACTGAAGCTTTCTTT.